Each of the 22 T cell receptor beta chains below was sequenced from the same sample in a study of cytomegalovirus exposure and HLA in healthy donors. PCR employed 60 Vbeta and 13 Jbeta primers. Assay: immunoSEQ multiplex PCR; the TCRdb copy retains only in-frame clones and omits some. The table lists 95,000 to 130,000 clones, around three quarters of them singletons. The sequenced sample consisted of PBMCs. The receptors shown here come from a man aged 30-40 years in good health and CMV-seropositive.

V gene TRBV5-4 combines with J gene TRBJ2-3, with 14 bases fitting TRBD2. The trim removed 4 bases at V and 5 bases at J, leaving 6 bases unmatched. The CDR3 consists of 16 residues. Germline CDR1 and CDR2: SGHNT and YYREEE (reference sequence). CDR3: CASSQGTSGGRDTQYF. The CDR3 DNA sequence: TGTGCCAGCAGCCAAGGGACTAGCGGGGGCCGAGATACGCAGTATTTT.

The chain employs TRBV23-1 and TRBJ1-1; TRBD1 agrees at 7 bases. TRBV23-1 is sorted into the ORF group, with uncertain function. The J segment lost 1 base and the V segment lost 0 bases, leaving 8 bases of the junction unmatched. This CDR3 is built from 17 residues. CDR3 amino acids: CASSQSRDSPPNTEAFF. CDR3 coding DNA: TGCGCCAGCAGTCAATCGAGGGACAGCCCCCCGAACACTGAAGCTTTCTTT.

This chain links TRBV7-2 with TRBJ2-1; 12 bases are shared with TRBD2. V trimming: 3 bases; J trimming: 7 bases; junction bases outside the gene matches: 4. Germline loops: CDR1 SGHTA, CDR2 FQGNSA. This CDR3 contains 15 residues. The CDR3 protein is CASSFTSGRTNEQFF. CDR3 in DNA: TGTGCCAGCAGCTTCACTAGCGGGAGGACGAATGAGCAGTTCTTC.

The gene calls are TRBV4-1 and TRBJ1-4, with TRBD1 matching over 9 bases. CDR3 size: 16 residues. CDR1 is MGHRA, CDR2 YSYEKL, per germline. With V trimmed by 4 bases and J by 5 bases, 8 bases remained unmatched. The CDR3 sequence is CASSPGTGFLNEKLFF. The CDR3 DNA reads as TGCGCCAGCAGCCCCGGGACAGGGTTCTTAAATGAAAAACTGTTTTTT.

The gene calls are TRBV6-5 and TRBJ1-6; D possibly corresponds to TRBD1 (6 bases). This CDR3 region has 14 residues. Trimming took off 2 bases at V and 6 bases at J, with 8 bases between the two ends. Germline assignment: CDR1 MNHEY and CDR2 SVGAGI. This CDR3 is CASSYRTANSPLHF. CDR3 DNA: TGTGCCAGCAGTTACCGGACAGCTAATTCACCCCTCCACTTT.

This clone was observed a handful of times. The V call is TRBV30, the J call TRBJ1-4; D is unresolved. V was trimmed by 3 bases and J by 3 bases, leaving 8 bases between them. Germline V gives CDR1 GTSNPN, CDR2 SVGIG (reference sequence). This CDR3 contains 13 residues. The CDR3 is CAWSAGSNEKLFF. The CDR3 nucleotides are TGTGCCTGGAGCGCCGGTTCTAATGAAAAACTGTTTTTT. Looking up the rest from reference TRBV30 and TRBJ1-4 gives the full variable domain: SQTIHQWPATLVQPVGSPLSLECTVEGTSNPNLYWYRQAAGRGLQLLFYSVGIGQISSEVPQNLSASRPQDRQFILSSKKLLLSDSGFYLCAWSAGSNEKLFFGSGTQLSVL.

V usage is TRBV6-1 and J usage is TRBJ1-2; D not certain. The CDR3 loop spans 15 amino acids. CDR1 and CDR2 (germline): MNHNS, SASEGT. Trimming took 7 bases from V and 4 from J, leaving 19 bases between them. In DNA form, the CDR3 reads TGTGCCAGCACCGTAACGTGGCAGGCGGGCTATGGCTACACCTTC. It encodes CASTVTWQAGYGYTF.

The chain couples TRBV5-4 to TRBJ1-2; D uncertain. Trimming removed 0 bases from V and 8 bases from J, with 11 bases in between. The CDR3 totals 13 residues. Looked up from germline, CDR1 is SGHNT and CDR2 is YYREEE (reference sequence). CDR3: CASSLVGVGGYTF. CDR3 DNA: TGTGCCAGCAGCTTGGTCGGGGTCGGAGGCTACACCTTC.

The chain links TRBV6-5 to TRBJ1-5, with D unresolved. The V end was cut by 2 bases, the J end by 9 bases, with 14 bases between. Germline V CDR1 and CDR2: MNHEY, SVGAGI. CDR3 size: 14 residues. The chain's CDR3 is CASSYRDTTTPQHF. CDR3 bases: TGTGCCAGCAGTTACCGTGACACAACGACGCCCCAGCATTTT.

About this clone: The junction does not match germline at one end; this may be a read error. The chain combines TRBV5-1 with TRBJ2-6; possible D gene TRBD1, 5 bases. The germline V gene has CDR1 SGHRS and CDR2 YFSETQ. This CDR3 comprises 15 residues. In DNA, the CDR3 is TGCGCCAGCACCACAGTGAGCTCTGGGGCCAACGGCCTGACTTTC. Residues: CASTTVSSGANGLTF.

This chain links TRBV27 with TRBJ1-2, with TRBD1 matching over 10 bases. The length of the CDR3 is 15 residues. Looked up from germline, CDR1 is MNHEY and CDR2 is SMNVEV (reference sequence). Trimming took 4 bases from V and 6 from J; bases not matched to a gene: 8. Written as DNA, the CDR3 is TGTGCCAGCAGTTCCGGGACAGGGGTTCTCGATGGCTACACCTTC. It is translated as CASSSGTGVLDGYTF.

This chain uses TRBV15 with TRBJ2-2; 8 bases align to TRBD1. Per germline, CDR1 LNHNV and CDR2 YYDKDF (reference sequence). V lost 4 bases, J lost 1 base, and 2 bases stayed unmatched. This CDR3 has 15 residues. CDR3 nucleotides: TGTGCCACCAGCACCGGGACAGGGAACACCGGGGAGCTGTTTTTT. It encodes CATSTGTGNTGELFF.

This sequence joins TRBV15 and TRBJ1-5; tentative D call: TRBD1 (5 bases). Looked up from germline, CDR1 is LNHNV and CDR2 is YYDKDF (reference sequence). The CDR3 runs to 15 residues. Deletions cut 0 bases from V and 7 bases from J, with 13 bases between. CDR3 nucleotides: TGTGCCACCAGCAGAGATAAGCAGGGAGGGCAGCCCCAGCATTTT. Amino acids: CATSRDKQGGQPQHF.

This clone turned up a few times. The junction differs from germline at one of its ends, possibly a read error. The CDR3 DNA sequence: TGTGCCAGCAGCCTTGTGATCTCTGGGGCCAACGGCCTGACTTTC. It is translated as CASSLVISGANGLTF. The chain uses TRBV7-6 and TRBJ2-6, with D perhaps matching TRBD1 (5 bases). The CDR3 covers 15 residues. Germline V gene data show CDR1 as SGHVS and CDR2 as FNYEAQ. Full variable domain (outside the CDR3, taken from reference TRBV7-6 and TRBJ2-6): GAGVSQSPRYKVTKRGQDVALRCDPISGHVSLYWYRQALGQGPEFLTYFNYEAQQDKSGLPNDRFSAERPEGSISTLTIQRTEQRDSAMYRCASSLVISGANGLTFGAGSRLTVL.

A few counts support this clone. The junction shows a germline mismatch at one end, possibly a read error. The sample holds other DNA sequences that translate to the same CDR3. The chain employs TRBV9 and TRBJ2-3, with a tentative D call TRBD1 (6 bases). Germline V lookup: CDR1 SGDLS, CDR2 YYNGEE. This CDR3 is 16 amino acids long. The chain's CDR3 is CASSAVGGSPYDTQYF. The DNA of the CDR3 is TGCGCCAGCAGCGCGGTAGGGGGTTCCCCATACGATACGCAGTATTTT.

This chain joins TRBV7-9 and TRBJ2-3; 11 bases are shared with TRBD2. The trim removed 4 bases at V and 3 bases at J, leaving 3 bases unmatched. Looked up from germline, CDR1 is SEHNR and CDR2 is FQNEAQ (reference sequence). CDR3 length: 15 amino acids. The CDR3 DNA reads TGTGCCAGCAGCTCGACTAGCGGGGTGACAGATACGCAGTATTTT. Protein: CASSSTSGVTDTQYF.

This CDR3 is CASSQDKWGANLFF. The CDR3 coding sequence is TGCGCCAGCAGCCAAGATAAATGGGGCGCGAACCTGTTCTTC. V gene TRBV4-3 combines with J gene TRBJ2-1; TRBD1 is a possible D gene (5 bases). The CDR3 contains 14 residues. Trimming pared 0 bases from V and 15 bases from J, leaving 18 bases between. Germline V CDR1 and CDR2: LGHNA, YSLEER.

The V call is TRBV27, the J call TRBJ1-1; 9 bases agree with TRBD1. Per the germline V gene, CDR1 is MNHEY and CDR2 is SMNVEV (reference sequence). This CDR3 is 15 amino acids long. V lost 1 base and J lost 5; bases outside the gene matches: 5. The CDR3 sequence is CASSLLGTGSTEAFF. The CDR3 nucleotides read TGTGCCAGCAGTTTATTGGGGACAGGGTCGACTGAAGCTTTCTTT.

This rearrangement joins TRBV7-8 to TRBJ1-4; D perhaps matches TRBD1 (5 bases). This CDR3 contains 14 residues. Trimming removed 5 bases at V and 7 bases at J, with 14 bases between. Germline values: CDR1 SGHVS, CDR2 FQNEAQ. DNA for the CDR3: TGTGCCAGCAGCACCCTCGGGGGGGGTGAAAAACTGTTTTTT. This gives the protein CASSTLGGGEKLFF.

The chain uses TRBV4-1 and TRBJ1-2; TRBD1 aligns across 9 bases. This CDR3 has 15 amino acids. J was trimmed by 7 bases and V by 1 base; bases with no gene match: 7. CDR1 is MGHRA and CDR2 is YSYEKL in the germline V gene. Written as DNA, the CDR3 is TGCGCCAGCAGCCAAGCGGACAGGGGACGGGGTGGCTACACCTTC. It is translated as CASSQADRGRGGYTF.

The V gene is TRBV2, the J gene TRBJ1-1; 8 nucleotides align to TRBD1. The CDR3 sequence is 16 residues long. Germline trimming cut 0 bases from V and 6 bases from J; bases unmatched to any gene: 9. Germline values: CDR1 SNHLY, CDR2 FYNNEI. The CDR3 reads CASSEAGRQGFPEAFF. CDR3 DNA: TGTGCCAGCAGTGAAGCGGGGAGACAGGGGTTTCCTGAAGCTTTCTTT.

This rearrangement joins TRBV5-4 to TRBJ1-6; TRBD1 might be the D (5 bases). This CDR3 has 14 amino acids. The V end lost 2 bases, the J end lost 7 bases, and 10 bases lay between the germline ends. Germline CDR1 reads SGHNT; CDR2 reads YYREEE (reference sequence). The CDR3 sequence is CASSFRDYNSPLHF. CDR3 bases: TGTGCCAGCAGCTTCAGGGATTACAATTCACCCCTCCACTTT.